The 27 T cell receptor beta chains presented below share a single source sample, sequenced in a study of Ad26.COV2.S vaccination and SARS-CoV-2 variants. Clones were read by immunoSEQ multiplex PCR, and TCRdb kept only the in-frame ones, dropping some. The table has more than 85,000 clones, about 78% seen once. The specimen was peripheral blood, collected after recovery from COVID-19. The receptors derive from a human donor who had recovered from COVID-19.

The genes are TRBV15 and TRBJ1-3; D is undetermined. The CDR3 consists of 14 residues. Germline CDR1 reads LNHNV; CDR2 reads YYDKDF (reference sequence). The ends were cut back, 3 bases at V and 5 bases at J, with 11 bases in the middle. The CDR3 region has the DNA TGTGCCACCAGCAGCGACCCCTCAAGAAACACCATATATTTT. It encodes CATSSDPSRNTIYF.

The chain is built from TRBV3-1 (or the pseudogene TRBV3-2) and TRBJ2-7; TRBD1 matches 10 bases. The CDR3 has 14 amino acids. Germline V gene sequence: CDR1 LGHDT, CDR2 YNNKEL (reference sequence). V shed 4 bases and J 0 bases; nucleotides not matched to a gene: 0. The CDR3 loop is CASSRDRGSYEQYF. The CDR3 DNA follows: TGTGCCAGCAGCCGGGACAGGGGCTCCTACGAGCAGTACTTC.

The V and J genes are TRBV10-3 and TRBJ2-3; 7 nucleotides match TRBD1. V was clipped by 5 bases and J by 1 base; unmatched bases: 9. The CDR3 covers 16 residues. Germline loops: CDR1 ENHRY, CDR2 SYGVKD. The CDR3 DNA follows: TGTGCCATCAGTCGCGAGACAGGGATCGGCACAGATACGCAGTATTTT. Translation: CAISRETGIGTDTQYF.

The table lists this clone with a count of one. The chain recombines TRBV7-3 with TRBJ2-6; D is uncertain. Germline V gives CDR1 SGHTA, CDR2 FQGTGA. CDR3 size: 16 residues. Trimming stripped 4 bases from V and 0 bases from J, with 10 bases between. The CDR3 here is CASSSGSPSGANVLTF. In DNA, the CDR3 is TGTGCCAGCAGCTCGGGTAGTCCCTCTGGGGCCAACGTCCTGACTTTC. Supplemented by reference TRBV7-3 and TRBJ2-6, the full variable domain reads GAGVSQTPSNKVTEKGKYVELRCDPISGHTALYWYRQSLGQGPEFLIYFQGTGAADDSGLPNDRFFAVRPEGSVSTLKIQRTERGDSAVYLCASSSGSPSGANVLTFGAGSRLTVL.

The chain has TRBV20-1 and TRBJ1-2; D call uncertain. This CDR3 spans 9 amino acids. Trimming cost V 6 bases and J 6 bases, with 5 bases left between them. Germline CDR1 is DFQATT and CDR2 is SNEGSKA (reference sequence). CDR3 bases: TGCAGTGCCAGCGATGGCTACACCTTC. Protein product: CSASDGYTF.

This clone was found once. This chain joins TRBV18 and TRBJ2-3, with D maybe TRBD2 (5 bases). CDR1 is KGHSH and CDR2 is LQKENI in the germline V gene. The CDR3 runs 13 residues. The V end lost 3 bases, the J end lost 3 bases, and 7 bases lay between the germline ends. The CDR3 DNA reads TGTGCCAGCTCACCCGGGGAGACAGATACGCAGTATTTT. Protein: CASSPGETDTQYF.

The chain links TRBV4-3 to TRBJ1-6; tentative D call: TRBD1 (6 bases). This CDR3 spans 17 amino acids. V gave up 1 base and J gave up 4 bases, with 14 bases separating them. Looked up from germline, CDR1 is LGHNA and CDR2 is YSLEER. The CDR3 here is CASSQASTGSYNSPLHF. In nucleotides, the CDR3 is TGCGCCAGCAGCCAAGCCTCTACAGGGTCTTATAATTCACCCCTCCACTTT.

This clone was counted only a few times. The CDR3 reads CASSLDGRAGNTEAFF. CDR3 DNA sequence: TGTGCCAGCAGCTTAGATGGAAGGGCAGGAAACACTGAAGCTTTCTTT. The V and J genes are TRBV11-3 and TRBJ1-1; D ambiguous. The germline V gene has CDR1 SGHNT and CDR2 YENEEA. The CDR3 runs 16 residues. V was clipped by 0 bases and J by 2 bases, with 13 bases between them.

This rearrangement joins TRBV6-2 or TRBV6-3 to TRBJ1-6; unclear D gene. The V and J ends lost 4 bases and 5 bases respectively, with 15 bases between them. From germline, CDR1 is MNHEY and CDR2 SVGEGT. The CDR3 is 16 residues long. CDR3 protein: CASSFSPTRDNSPLHF. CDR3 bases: TGTGCCAGCAGTTTTTCGCCTACGAGGGATAATTCACCCCTCCACTTT.

The CDR3 DNA reads as TGTGCCATCAGTGTGGGGGACAGGAAGGGCTACACCTTC. It is translated as CAISVGDRKGYTF. The chain recombines TRBV10-3 with TRBJ1-2; 8 bases fit TRBD1. Germline values: CDR1 ENHRY, CDR2 SYGVKD. Trimming at V came to 4 bases and at J to 8 bases, leaving 6 bases not matched to a gene. This CDR3 contains 13 residues.

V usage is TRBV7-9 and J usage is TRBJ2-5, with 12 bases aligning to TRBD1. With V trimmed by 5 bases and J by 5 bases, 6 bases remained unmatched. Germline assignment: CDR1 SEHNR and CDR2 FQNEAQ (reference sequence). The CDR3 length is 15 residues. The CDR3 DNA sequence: TGTGCCAGCAGCCACCGGGACAGGGGGCGGGAGACCCAGTACTTC. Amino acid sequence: CASSHRDRGRETQYF.

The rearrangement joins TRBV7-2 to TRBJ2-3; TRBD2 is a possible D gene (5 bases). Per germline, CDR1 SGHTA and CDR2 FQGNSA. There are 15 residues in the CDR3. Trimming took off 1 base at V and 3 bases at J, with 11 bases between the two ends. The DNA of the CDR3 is TGTGCCAGCAGCTTAGAGGCGCGGGCGACAGATACGCAGTATTTT. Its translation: CASSLEARATDTQYF.

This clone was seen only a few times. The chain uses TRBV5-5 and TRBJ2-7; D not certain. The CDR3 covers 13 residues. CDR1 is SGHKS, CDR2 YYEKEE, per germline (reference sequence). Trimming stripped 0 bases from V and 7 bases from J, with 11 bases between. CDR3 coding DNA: TGTGCCAGCAGCTTGGACCACCCCGGGGAGCAGTACTTC. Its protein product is CASSLDHPGEQYF.

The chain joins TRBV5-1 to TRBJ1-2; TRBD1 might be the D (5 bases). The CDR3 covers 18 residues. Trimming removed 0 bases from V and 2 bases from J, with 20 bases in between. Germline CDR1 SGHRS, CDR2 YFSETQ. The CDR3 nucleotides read TGCGCCAGCAGCTTGGCCGGGTTCGAGGGGATCGACAACTATGGCTACACCTTC. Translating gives CASSLAGFEGIDNYGYTF.

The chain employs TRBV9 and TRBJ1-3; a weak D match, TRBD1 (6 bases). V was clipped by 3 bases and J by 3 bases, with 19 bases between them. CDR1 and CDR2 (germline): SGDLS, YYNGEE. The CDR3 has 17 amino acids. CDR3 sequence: CASSDPQGGSFGNTIYF. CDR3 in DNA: TGTGCCAGCAGCGACCCACAGGGAGGGTCTTTTGGAAACACCATATATTTT.

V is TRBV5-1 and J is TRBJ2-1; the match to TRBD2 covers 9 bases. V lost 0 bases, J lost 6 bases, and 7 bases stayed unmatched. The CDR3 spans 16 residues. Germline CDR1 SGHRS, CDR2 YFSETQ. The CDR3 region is CASSLALSGGSNEQFF. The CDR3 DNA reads TGCGCCAGCAGCTTGGCCTTGAGCGGGGGGTCCAATGAGCAGTTCTTC.

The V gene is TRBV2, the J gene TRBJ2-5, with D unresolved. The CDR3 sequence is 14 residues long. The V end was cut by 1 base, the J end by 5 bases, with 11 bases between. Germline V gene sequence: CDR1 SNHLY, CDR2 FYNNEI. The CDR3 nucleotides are TGTGCCAGCAGTGAAGGTGAAGGGTGGGAGACCCAGTACTTC. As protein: CASSEGEGWETQYF. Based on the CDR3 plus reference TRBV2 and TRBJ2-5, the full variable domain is EPEVTQTPSHQVTQMGQEVILRCVPISNHLYFYWYRQILGQKVEFLVSFYNNEISEKSEIFDDQFSVERPDGSNFTLKIRSTKLEDSAMYFCASSEGEGWETQYFGPGTRLLVL.

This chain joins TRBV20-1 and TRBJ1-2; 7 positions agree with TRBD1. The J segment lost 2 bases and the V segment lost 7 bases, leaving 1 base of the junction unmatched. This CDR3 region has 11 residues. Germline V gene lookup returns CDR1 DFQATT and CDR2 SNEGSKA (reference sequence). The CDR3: CSVQGNYGYTF. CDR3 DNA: TGCAGTGTACAGGGGAACTATGGCTACACCTTC.

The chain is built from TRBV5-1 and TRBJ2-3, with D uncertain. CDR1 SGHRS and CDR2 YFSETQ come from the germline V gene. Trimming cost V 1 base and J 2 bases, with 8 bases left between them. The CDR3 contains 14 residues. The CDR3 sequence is CASSLMGITDTQYF. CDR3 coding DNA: TGCGCCAGCAGCTTGATGGGGATCACAGATACGCAGTATTTT.

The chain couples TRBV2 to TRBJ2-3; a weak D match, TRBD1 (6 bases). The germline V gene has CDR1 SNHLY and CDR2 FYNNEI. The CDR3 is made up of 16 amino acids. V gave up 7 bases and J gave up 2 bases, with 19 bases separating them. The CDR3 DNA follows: TGTGCCAGCATCCTTGGACAGAAACGGCACACAGATACGCAGTATTTT. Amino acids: CASILGQKRHTDTQYF.

CDR3 in amino acids: CASSILAGTANEQFF. The CDR3 bases are TGTGCCAGCAGCATACTAGCGGGGACCGCAAATGAGCAGTTCTTC. This chain joins TRBV9 and TRBJ2-1; TRBD2 aligns across 10 bases. Unmatched junction bases numbered 8, after V lost 4 bases and J lost 7 bases. The length of the CDR3 is 15 residues. Per the germline V gene, CDR1 is SGDLS and CDR2 is YYNGEE.

The CDR3 loop is CASSRRGLTGSPSYEQYF. The CDR3 nucleotides are TGTGCCAGCAGCCGCAGGGGCCTGACAGGGAGCCCCTCCTACGAGCAGTACTTC. V is TRBV6-2 or TRBV6-3 and J is TRBJ2-7; 7 nucleotides line up with TRBD1. Germline trimming cut 6 bases from V and 0 bases from J; bases unmatched to any gene: 17. Germline V gene sequence: CDR1 MNHEY, CDR2 SVGEGT. The CDR3 extends over 18 amino acids.

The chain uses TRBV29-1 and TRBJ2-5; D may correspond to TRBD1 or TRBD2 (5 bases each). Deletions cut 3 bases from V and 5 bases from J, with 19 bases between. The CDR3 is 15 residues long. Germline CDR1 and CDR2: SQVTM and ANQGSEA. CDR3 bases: TGCAGCGTTGATTCGCCCCAGGGACGAGGCGAGACCCAGTACTTC. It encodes CSVDSPQGRGETQYF.

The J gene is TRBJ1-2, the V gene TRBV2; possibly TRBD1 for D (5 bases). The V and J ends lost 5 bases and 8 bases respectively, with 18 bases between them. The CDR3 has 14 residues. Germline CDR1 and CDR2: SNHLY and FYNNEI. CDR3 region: CASSPNRGPPGYTF. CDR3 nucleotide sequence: TGTGCCAGCAGTCCTAATAGGGGCCCGCCCGGCTACACCTTC.

The CDR3 is CSATGTGTKAFF. The CDR3 DNA reads TGCAGCGCAACCGGGACAGGGACAAAAGCTTTCTTT. The J gene is TRBJ1-1, the V gene TRBV29-1; 9 nucleotides align to TRBD1. From germline, CDR1 is SQVTM and CDR2 ANQGSEA. The CDR3 is 12 amino acids. Trimming took 7 bases from V and 9 from J; bases not matched to a gene: 9.

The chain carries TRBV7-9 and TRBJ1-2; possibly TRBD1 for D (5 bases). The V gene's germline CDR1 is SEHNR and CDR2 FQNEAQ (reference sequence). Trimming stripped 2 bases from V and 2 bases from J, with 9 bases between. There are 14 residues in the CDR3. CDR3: CASSLSRQNYGYTF. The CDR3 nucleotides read TGTGCCAGCAGCTTATCCAGACAGAACTATGGCTACACCTTC.

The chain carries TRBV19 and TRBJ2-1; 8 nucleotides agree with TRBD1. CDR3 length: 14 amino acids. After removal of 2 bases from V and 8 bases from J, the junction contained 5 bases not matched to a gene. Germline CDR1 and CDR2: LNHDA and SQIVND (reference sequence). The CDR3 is CASSIRQGPDEQFF. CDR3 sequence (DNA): TGTGCCAGTAGTATAAGACAGGGGCCCGATGAGCAGTTCTTC.